The 2 T cell receptor beta chains below all came from one sample that was sequenced in a study of Graves' ophthalmopathy and Graves' hyperthyroidism. The TCR beta CDR3 regions underwent amplification from RNA transcripts. The first round was an RT-PCR with HTBI primers, and the second round was a multiplex PCR. TCRdb re-analysed the multiplex PCR reads in MiXCR, keeping a single row per CDR3 protein. The data show roughly 600,000 distinct CDR3 sequences, about two fifths seen once. The sample was peripheral blood or thyroid tissue (not recorded which). Receptors originate from an adult man with Graves' hyperthyroidism.

This clonotype was observed many times. The chain couples TRBV10-2 to TRBJ1-5; 7 bases are a match to TRBD1. The J segment lost 0 bases and the V segment lost 5 bases, leaving 4 bases of the junction unmatched. This CDR3 is 15 amino acids long. CDR1 is WSHSY and CDR2 is SAAADI in the germline V gene. This CDR3 reads CASSYDRDSNQPQHF. Written as DNA, the CDR3 is TGCGCCAGCAGTTATGACAGGGATAGCAATCAGCCCCAGCATTTT.

The DNA of the CDR3 is TGTGCCAGCAGCTCCAATAAGGGGCAAGAGACCCAGTACTTC. It translates to CASSSNKGQETQYF. This rearrangement joins TRBV9 to TRBJ2-5, with D perhaps TRBD1 (5 bases). This CDR3 has 14 residues. Germline V lookup: CDR1 SGDLS, CDR2 YYNGEE. The V end lost 4 bases, the J end lost 2 bases, and 12 bases lay between the germline ends.